These 13 T cell receptor beta chains originate from one sample sequenced in a study of CD8 T cells in ankylosing spondylitis (dated by TCRdb to 2015 to 2018). Receptors were amplified or captured by 5' RACE. Sequencing used an Illumina HiSeq 2500. TCRdb passed the public sequencing reads through fastp at Q25 and MiXCR, retaining productive beta sequences. Records with the same CDR3 protein are collapsed into one entry carrying the most frequent genes and DNA. In this sample the table shows just under 350,000 distinct CDR3 sequences, roughly 14% of which occur a single time. The ten largest make up about 1% of the sample. Sequencing input: blood, either unsorted or a sorted T cell fraction (not recorded which). These receptors originate from a male donor with ankylosing spondylitis or in good health (not recorded which).

This sequence joins TRBV10-3 and TRBJ2-5; TRBD1 aligns across 12 bases. The CDR3 runs 15 residues. Germline CDR1 is ENHRY and CDR2 is SYGVKD. Trimming cost V 2 bases and J 5 bases; bases outside gene matches: 3. As DNA, the CDR3 is TGTGCCATCAGTGAGAGGGACAGGGGGCTCGAGACCCAGTACTTC. The encoded protein is CAISERDRGLETQYF.

This clonotype was recorded a few times. The rearrangement links TRBV6-5 to TRBJ1-1; possible D gene TRBD1, 5 bases. With 0 bases removed from V and 6 bases from J, the gap between germline ends came to 17 bases. This CDR3 spans 16 amino acids. Germline values: CDR1 MNHEY, CDR2 SVGAGI. CDR3 bases: TGTGCCAGCAGTTACTCGAAGGGGTTCTCGCGGTCTGAAGCTTTCTTT. Translated, it gives CASSYSKGFSRSEAFF.

This clonotype was seen a handful of times. The V gene is TRBV12-3 or TRBV12-4, the J gene TRBJ2-3; D gene uncertain. Trimming stripped 4 bases from V and 2 bases from J, with 13 bases between. The CDR3 runs to 15 residues. CDR3 in amino acids: CASSSSTDPTDTQYF. In DNA form, the CDR3 reads TGTGCCAGCAGTTCTTCCACAGACCCCACAGATACGCAGTATTTT.

This clonotype was detected many times. The rearrangement joins TRBV24-1 to TRBJ2-3; TRBD1 matches at 8 bases. CDR3 length equals 17 residues. Trimming removed 3 bases from V and 6 bases from J; junction bases left unmatched: 13. Germline CDR1 reads KGHDR; CDR2 reads SFDVKD. CDR3 amino acids: CATSDDRGPGAPDTQYF. The CDR3 DNA is TGTGCCACCAGTGATGACAGGGGCCCGGGCGCGCCGGATACGCAGTATTTT.

In this sample, this clonotype turned up a few times. The DNA for the CDR3 is TGCGCCAGCAGCTTGGGGGGACTAGCGAGGTCCCTCACAGATACGCAGTATTTT. Its protein product is CASSLGGLARSLTDTQYF. This sequence joins TRBV5-1 and TRBJ2-3; 10 bases agree with TRBD2. V gave up 0 bases and J gave up 2 bases; unmatched junction bases: 9. The CDR3 extends over 18 amino acids. CDR1 and CDR2 (germline): SGHRS, YFSETQ.

For this clonotype: An end of the junction does not agree with germline; a read error may underlie this. The rearrangement joins TRBV4-1 to TRBJ1-1, with D hard to call. The CDR3 has 12 amino acids. Germline values: CDR1 MGHRA, CDR2 YSYEKL. The CDR3 DNA follows: TGCGCCAGCATCCAAGAAGGGACTGAAGCTTTCTTT. It codes for CASIQEGTEAFF.

In its sample, this clonotype was seen many times. The gene calls are TRBV5-1 and TRBJ2-1, with TRBD2 identical over 7 bases. Germline values: CDR1 SGHRS, CDR2 YFSETQ. V lost 0 bases, J lost 6 bases, and 6 bases stayed unmatched. The CDR3 spans 15 residues. CDR3 DNA sequence: TGCGCCAGCAGCTTGGGAGCGGGAAGAGCCAATGAGCAGTTCTTC. This codes for CASSLGAGRANEQFF.

In this sample, this clonotype turned up a few times. The J gene is TRBJ2-5, the V gene TRBV9; tentative D call: TRBD2 (6 bases). The germline V gene encodes CDR1 SGDLS and CDR2 YYNGEE. The V and J ends lost 0 bases and 7 bases respectively, with 10 bases between them. CDR3 size: 13 residues. This chain's CDR3 is CASSVAGEGTQYF. The CDR3 DNA reads TGTGCCAGCAGCGTAGCGGGAGAGGGGACCCAGTACTTC.

The table lists this clonotype with a few counts. The J gene is TRBJ1-6, the V gene TRBV5-6; no reliable D call. Per germline, CDR1 SGHDT and CDR2 YYEEEE. The length of the CDR3 is 16 residues. Trimming removed 0 bases at V and 8 bases at J, with 15 bases between. The CDR3 is CASSLVGGRRDSPLHF. For the CDR3, the DNA is TGTGCCAGCAGCTTGGTTGGCGGCCGTCGGGATTCACCCCTCCACTTT.

This clonotype has only a few counts. This chain connects TRBV28 to TRBJ2-3; possibly TRBD2 for D (6 bases). V gave up 1 base and J gave up 4 bases, with 15 bases separating them. The CDR3 length is 16 residues. Germline CDR1 is MDHEN and CDR2 is SYDVKM. Here the CDR3 DNA reads TGTGCCAGCAGTTTATTTAGCGGAGGGGATTCAGATACGCAGTATTTT. Protein: CASSLFSGGDSDTQYF.

This CDR3 is CASSSDGTDSPLHF. The CDR3 DNA follows: TGCGCCAGCAGTTCGGACGGGACGGATTCACCCCTCCACTTT. This sequence joins TRBV5-1 and TRBJ1-6; D is perhaps TRBD1 (5 bases). This CDR3 has 14 residues. Trimming cost V 5 bases and J 8 bases, with 14 bases left between them. The germline gives CDR1 SGHRS, CDR2 YFSETQ.

The chain employs TRBV6-2 or TRBV6-3 and TRBJ2-4; no clear D gene. CDR1 MNHEY and CDR2 SVGEGT come from the germline V gene. The germline V and J ends were trimmed by 3 bases and 0 bases, with 9 bases remaining between them. The CDR3 runs 15 residues. CDR3 nucleotides: TGTGCCAGCAGTTATGACCACCTAGCCAAAAACATTCAGTACTTC. Encoded protein: CASSYDHLAKNIQYF.

This clonotype was counted only a few times. The genes are TRBV11-2 and TRBJ2-7, with 7 nucleotides matching TRBD1. Trimming cost V 4 bases and J 3 bases; bases outside gene matches: 9. The CDR3 is made up of 15 amino acids. Looked up from germline, CDR1 is SGHAT and CDR2 is FQNNGV. The CDR3 loop reads CASSSRGQGVYEQYF. The CDR3 nucleotides read TGTGCCAGCAGCTCGAGGGGGCAGGGTGTCTACGAGCAGTACTTC.